These 6 T cell receptor beta chains came from one sample sequenced in a study of CD8 T cells in Susac syndrome. Reverse transcription of roughly 0.45 to 1 ug RNA used random hexamers. One entry per CDR3 protein results from TCRdb running MiXCR on the immunoSEQ multiplex PCR reads. The sample yields about 120,000 distinct CDR3 sequences, over 90% seen once. The sample was CD8+ T cells from PBMCs. These receptors all stem from a human donor with Susac syndrome.

The rearrangement joins TRBV15 to TRBJ2-1, with D unclear. V lost 4 bases and J lost 10, with 14 bases in between. The CDR3 is 13 amino acids. Germline loops: CDR1 LNHNV, CDR2 YYDKDF (reference sequence). CDR3: CATSTGLLEEQFF. The DNA for the CDR3 is TGTGCCACCAGCACGGGTTTGCTGGAGGAGCAGTTCTTC.

The rearrangement links TRBV7-9 to TRBJ2-7, with TRBD1 as a possible D gene (5 bases). V shed 5 bases and J shed 3 bases, with 14 bases lying between them. This CDR3 comprises 14 residues. Germline CDR1 is SEHNR and CDR2 is FQNEAQ (reference sequence). The CDR3: CASSLKGVGYEQYF. The CDR3 region has the DNA TGTGCCAGCAGCCTGAAAGGGGTTGGCTACGAGCAGTACTTC. Together with reference TRBV7-9 and TRBJ2-7, the CDR3 gives the full variable domain: DTGVSQNPRHKITKRGQNVTFRCDPISEHNRLYWYRQTLGQGPEFLTYFQNEAQLEKSRLLSDRFSAERPKGSFSTLEIQRTEQGDSAMYLCASSLKGVGYEQYFGPGTRLTVT.

This sequence joins TRBV19 and TRBJ1-1; D is undetermined. The CDR3 consists of 16 residues. Germline CDR1 LNHDA, CDR2 SQIVND (reference sequence). V was trimmed by 3 bases and J by 0 bases, leaving 14 bases between them. This CDR3 is CASSMAGRRMNTEAFF. In DNA, the CDR3 is TGTGCCAGTAGTATGGCCGGCAGGAGAATGAACACTGAAGCTTTCTTT.

The chain employs TRBV13 and TRBJ2-1; possible D gene TRBD2, 6 bases. Germline V gene data show CDR1 as PRHDT and CDR2 as FYEKMQ (reference sequence). The germline V and J ends were trimmed by 5 bases and 9 bases, with 14 bases remaining between them. The CDR3 has 13 residues. CDR3 nucleotide sequence: TGTGCCAGCAGCCTCAGACTAGTGAGTGAGCAGTTCTTC. Translated, it gives CASSLRLVSEQFF. The complete variable domain, with remaining parts taken from reference TRBV13 and TRBJ2-1, reads AAGVIQSPRHLIKEKRETATLKCYPIPRHDTVYWYQQGPGQDPQFLISFYEKMQSDKGSIPDRFSAQQFSDYHSELNMSSLELGDSALYFCASSLRLVSEQFFGPGTRLTVL.

The rearrangement joins TRBV29-1 to TRBJ1-1; the D is unclear. CDR1 is SQVTM and CDR2 is ANQGSEA in the germline V gene. The CDR3 consists of 11 residues. Trimming removed 5 bases from V and 2 bases from J, with 6 bases in between. CDR3 in DNA: TGCAGCGTTTACACTAACACTGAAGCTTTCTTT. Translating it yields CSVYTNTEAFF.

The genes are TRBV12-3 or TRBV12-4 and TRBJ1-1, with a tentative D call TRBD1 (5 bases). This CDR3 is built from 20 residues. The V and J ends lost 11 bases and 0 bases respectively, with 34 bases between them. Written as DNA, the CDR3 is TGTGCCCGGGGGGGAGGAACGGTGTGGTCCATCCGGGGGGTGAACACTGAAGCTTTCTTT. Its translation: CARGGGTVWSIRGVNTEAFF.